This T cell receptor (beta chain) was found in a study of blood T cell repertoires in COVID-19. The wider study: COVID-19 samples from acute and convalescent phases originated in the United States, Italy and Spain.

The germline V gene has CDR1 SGHNT and CDR2 YENEEA. After removal of 1 base from V and 6 bases from J, the junction contained 2 bases not matched to a gene. The CDR3 totals 14 residues. TCRdb keeps only in-frame clones here, not all; method: immunoSEQ multiplex PCR. The sample lists under 200,000 clones, under 85% occurring once. Material: peripheral blood. V gene TRBV11-3 combines with J gene TRBJ2-1; 8 positions agree with TRBD1. The TCR sequence derives from a man between 60 and 70 years old with active or convalescent COVID-19. DNA of the CDR3: TGTGCCAGCAGCTTAGGGGACAGGTCCAATGAGCAGTTCTTC. This gives the protein CASSLGDRSNEQFF.